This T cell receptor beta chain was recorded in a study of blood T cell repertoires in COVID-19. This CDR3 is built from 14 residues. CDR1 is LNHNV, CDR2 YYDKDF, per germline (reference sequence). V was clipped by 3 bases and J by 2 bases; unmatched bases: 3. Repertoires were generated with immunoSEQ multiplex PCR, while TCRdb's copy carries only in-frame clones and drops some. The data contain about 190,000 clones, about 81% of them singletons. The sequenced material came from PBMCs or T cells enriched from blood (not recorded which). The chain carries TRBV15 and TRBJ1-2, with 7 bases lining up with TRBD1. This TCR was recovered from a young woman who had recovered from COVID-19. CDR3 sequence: CATSRGGQNYGYTF. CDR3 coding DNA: TGTGCCACCAGCAGGGGGGGACAGAACTATGGCTACACCTTC.